This TCR beta chain derives from a study of T cell changes during pregnancy in multiple sclerosis. Germline-derived CDR1 and CDR2 are SSHAT and FNYEAQ (reference sequence). This CDR3 is built from 16 residues. The method was immunoSEQ multiplex PCR; TCRdb's version includes in-frame clones alone and lacks a portion of them. The sample shows 45,000 to 60,000 clones, roughly nine tenths of them seen only once. Regarding this clone: One end of the junction fails to match germline, which may point to a read error.

The sequence came from a female donor with multiple sclerosis, enrolled in a pregnancy study. The sample was CD8+ T cells from peripheral blood mononuclear cells, taken in the second trimester of pregnancy. The gene calls are TRBV7-7 and TRBJ2-7; D unresolved. This chain's CDR3 is CASSYCRPHSLGEQYF. The CDR3 nucleotides read TGTGCTAGCAGCTATTGCCGGCCACACTCCCTCGGGGAGCAGTACTTC.